This section outlines one TCR beta chain sequence together with its context. What it recognizes is unknown. The data are from a study of cytomegalovirus exposure and HLA in healthy donors. General observations from the study: In a later analysis, a missense DCLRE1C variant was linked to TCR beta V- and J-gene trimming. In a later analysis, at a false discovery rate of 0.05, 15,000 to 20,000 TCR beta sequences were associated with HLA alleles. According to an earlier analysis, most TCR beta V segments yielded productive rearrangements about 87% or about 30% of the time. Approximately 160 TCR beta chains were listed as cytomegalovirus-associated.

A multiplex PCR was run with 60 Vbeta primers and 13 Jbeta primers. The table came from immunoSEQ multiplex PCR; TCRdb's copy has only in-frame clones and leaves some out. The sample has around 120,000 clones; 75% to 90% are singletons. The length of the CDR3 is 15 residues. Germline CDR1 and CDR2: WSHSY and SAAADI. After removal of 1 base from V and 9 bases from J, the junction contained 5 bases not matched to a gene. This sequence joins TRBV10-2 and TRBJ2-1; the match to TRBD2 covers 11 bases. What was sequenced was PBMCs. The source is a male donor in good health and CMV-seronegative. The CDR3 DNA sequence: TGCGCCAGCAGTGAGTTCTTAGCGGGGGGGCGTGAGCAGTTCTTC. It yields the protein CASSEFLAGGREQFF.